The 8 T cell receptor beta chains presented below share a single source sample, sequenced in a study of blood T cell repertoires in COVID-19. TCRdb's copy holds only in-frame clones and misses some; the assay was immunoSEQ multiplex PCR. The sample includes 150,000 to 200,000 clones, 75% to 90% of them seen just once. Sequencing was carried out using peripheral blood. The receptor set was obtained from an elderly woman with active or convalescent COVID-19.

This clone was found a few times. The V gene is TRBV2, the J gene TRBJ1-2; the match to TRBD1 covers 7 bases. The CDR3 loop spans 13 amino acids. V lost 8 bases, J lost 4 bases, and 7 bases stayed unmatched. In germline, CDR1 is SNHLY, CDR2 FYNNEI. The CDR3 protein is CASRETGIYGYTF. Written as DNA, the CDR3 is TGTGCCAGCCGGGAGACAGGGATCTATGGCTACACCTTC.

The chain employs TRBV7-9 and TRBJ2-2; 10 bases agree with TRBD1. This CDR3 contains 16 residues. Germline CDR1 reads SEHNR; CDR2 reads FQNEAQ (reference sequence). Trimming removed 5 bases from V and 6 bases from J; junction bases left unmatched: 9. CDR3 sequence reads: CASSKLRDRGAGELFF. In nucleotides, the CDR3 is TGTGCCAGCAGCAAACTCCGGGACAGGGGTGCCGGGGAGCTGTTTTTT.

The chain uses TRBV11-2 and TRBJ2-3, with D tentatively TRBD1 (6 bases). V dropped 1 base and J dropped 1 base, with 15 bases sitting between them. Germline assignment: CDR1 SGHAT and CDR2 FQNNGV. There are 17 residues in the CDR3. This CDR3 reads CASSLVRQAKGTDTQYF. CDR3 DNA: TGTGCCAGCAGCTTAGTCCGACAGGCGAAGGGCACAGATACGCAGTATTTT. Filled out from reference TRBV11-2 and TRBJ2-3, the complete variable domain reads EAGVAQSPRYKIIEKRQSVAFWCNPISGHATLYWYQQILGQGPKLLIQFQNNGVVDDSQLPKDRFSAERLKGVDSTLKIQPAKLEDSAVYLCASSLVRQAKGTDTQYFGPGTRLTVL.

The rearrangement links TRBV30 to TRBJ1-2; D perhaps matches TRBD1 (5 bases). This CDR3 has 14 amino acids. Trimming took 5 bases from V and 4 from J, leaving 17 bases between them. The germline gives CDR1 GTSNPN, CDR2 SVGIG (reference sequence). CDR3 region: CAWSLGGEGYGYTF. The CDR3 bases are TGTGCCTGGTCCCTCGGGGGGGAGGGCTATGGCTACACCTTC.

V usage is TRBV27 and J usage is TRBJ1-5; 11 bases agree with TRBD1. CDR1 MNHEY and CDR2 SMNVEV come from the germline V gene (reference sequence). The V gene end was trimmed by 5 bases and the J gene end by 7 bases; junction bases not matched to a gene: 7. CDR3 size: 15 residues. The chain's CDR3 is CASSGGTGGGQPQHF. The CDR3 coding sequence is TGTGCCAGCAGTGGGGGGACAGGGGGTGGACAGCCCCAGCATTTT.

The V and J genes are TRBV6-5 and TRBJ2-5, with a weak D call TRBD1 (7 bases). CDR1 is MNHEY and CDR2 is SVGAGI in the germline V gene. With 7 bases removed from V and 1 base from J, the gap between germline ends came to 10 bases. This CDR3 is built from 13 residues. The CDR3 protein is CASTQGGQETQYF. The DNA of the CDR3 is TGTGCCAGCACCCAGGGGGGCCAAGAGACCCAGTACTTC.

This chain connects TRBV6-4 to TRBJ2-5; tentatively, D is TRBD1 (5 bases). The germline V and J ends were trimmed by 5 bases and 2 bases, with 9 bases remaining between them. The CDR3 has 13 amino acids. CDR1 and CDR2 (germline): MRHNA, SNTAGT. In DNA, the CDR3 is TGTGCCAGCAGTATGACAGATCAAGAGACCCAGTACTTC. This gives the protein CASSMTDQETQYF.

As DNA, the CDR3 is TGTGCCATCAGTGTTGGGCAGGGAATATACGAGCAGTACTTC. Its protein is CAISVGQGIYEQYF. This chain connects TRBV10-3 to TRBJ2-7; D may be TRBD1 (5 bases). The ends were cut back, 4 bases at V and 4 bases at J, with 14 bases in the middle. The germline gives CDR1 ENHRY, CDR2 SYGVKD. This CDR3 contains 14 residues.